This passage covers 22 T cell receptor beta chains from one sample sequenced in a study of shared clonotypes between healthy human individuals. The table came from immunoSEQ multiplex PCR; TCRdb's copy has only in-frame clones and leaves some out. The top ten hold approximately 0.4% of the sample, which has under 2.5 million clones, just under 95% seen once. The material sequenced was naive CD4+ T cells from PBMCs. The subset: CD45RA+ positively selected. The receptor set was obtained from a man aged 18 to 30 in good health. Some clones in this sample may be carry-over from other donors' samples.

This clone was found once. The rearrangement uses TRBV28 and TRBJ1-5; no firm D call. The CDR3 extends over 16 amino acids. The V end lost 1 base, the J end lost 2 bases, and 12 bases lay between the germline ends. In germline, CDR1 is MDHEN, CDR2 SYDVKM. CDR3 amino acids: CASSLYRAAGNQPQHF. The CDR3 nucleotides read TGTGCCAGCAGTTTATACCGGGCCGCAGGCAATCAGCCCCAGCATTTT.

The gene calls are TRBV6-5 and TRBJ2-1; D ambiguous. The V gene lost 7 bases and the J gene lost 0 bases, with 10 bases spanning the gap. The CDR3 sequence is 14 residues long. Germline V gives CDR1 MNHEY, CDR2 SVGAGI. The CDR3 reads CASKGTLSYNEQFF. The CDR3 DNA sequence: TGTGCCAGCAAGGGAACCCTCTCCTACAATGAGCAGTTCTTC.

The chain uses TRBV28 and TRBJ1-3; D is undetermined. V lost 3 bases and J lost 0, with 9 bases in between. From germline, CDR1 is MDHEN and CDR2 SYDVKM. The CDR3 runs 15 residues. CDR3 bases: TGTGCCAGCAGTTTCCAGTCCCCCTCTGGAAACACCATATATTTT. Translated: CASSFQSPSGNTIYF.

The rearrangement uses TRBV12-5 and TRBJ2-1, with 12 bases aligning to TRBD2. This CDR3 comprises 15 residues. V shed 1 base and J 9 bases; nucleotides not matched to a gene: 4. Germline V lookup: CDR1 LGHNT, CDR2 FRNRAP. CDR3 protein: CASGLGLAGGGEQFF. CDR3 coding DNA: TGTGCTAGTGGTTTGGGGCTAGCGGGAGGGGGTGAGCAGTTCTTC.

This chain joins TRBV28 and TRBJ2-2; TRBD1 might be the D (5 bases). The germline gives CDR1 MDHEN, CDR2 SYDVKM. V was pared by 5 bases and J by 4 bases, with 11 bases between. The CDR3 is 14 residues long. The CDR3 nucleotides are TGTGCCAGCAGTAGGGGTGGTCGCACCGGGGAGCTGTTTTTT. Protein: CASSRGGRTGELFF.

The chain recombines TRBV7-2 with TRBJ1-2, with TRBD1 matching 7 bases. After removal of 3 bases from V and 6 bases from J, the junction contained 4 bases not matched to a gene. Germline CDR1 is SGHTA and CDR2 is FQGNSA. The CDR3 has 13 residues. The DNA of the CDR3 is TGTGCCAGCAGCTTGGGACAGATCAATGGCTACACCTTC. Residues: CASSLGQINGYTF.

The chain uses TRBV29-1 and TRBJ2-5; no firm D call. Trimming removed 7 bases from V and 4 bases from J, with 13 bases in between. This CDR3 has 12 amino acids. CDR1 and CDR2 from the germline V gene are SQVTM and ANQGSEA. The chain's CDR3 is CSATEQSETQYF. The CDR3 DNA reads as TGCAGCGCAACGGAGCAGTCAGAGACCCAGTACTTC. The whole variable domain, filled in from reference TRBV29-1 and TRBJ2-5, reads SAVISQKPSRDICQRGTSLTIQCQVDSQVTMMFWYRQQPGQSLTLIATANQGSEATYESGFVIDKFPISRPNLTFSTLTVSNMSPEDSSIYLCSATEQSETQYFGPGTRLLVL.

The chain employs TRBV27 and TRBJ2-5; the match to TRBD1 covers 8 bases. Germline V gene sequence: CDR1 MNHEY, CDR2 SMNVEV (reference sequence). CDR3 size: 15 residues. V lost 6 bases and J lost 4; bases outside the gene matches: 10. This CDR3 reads CASRRTGRFRETQYF. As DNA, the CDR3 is TGTGCCAGCAGGAGGACAGGGAGGTTTAGAGAGACCCAGTACTTC.

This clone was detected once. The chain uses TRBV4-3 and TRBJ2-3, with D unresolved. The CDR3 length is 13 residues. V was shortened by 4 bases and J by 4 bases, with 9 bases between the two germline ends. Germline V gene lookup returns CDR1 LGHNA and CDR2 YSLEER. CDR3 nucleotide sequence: TGCGCCAGCAGCCTGCGCCCCCCAGATACGCAGTATTTT. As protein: CASSLRPPDTQYF.

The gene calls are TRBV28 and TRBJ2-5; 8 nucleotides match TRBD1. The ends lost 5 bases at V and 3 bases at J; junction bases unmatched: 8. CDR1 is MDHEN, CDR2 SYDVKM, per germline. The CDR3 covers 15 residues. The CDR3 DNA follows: TGTGCCAGCAGTGCTCAGGGGGCAGGTAAAGAGACCCAGTACTTC. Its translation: CASSAQGAGKETQYF.

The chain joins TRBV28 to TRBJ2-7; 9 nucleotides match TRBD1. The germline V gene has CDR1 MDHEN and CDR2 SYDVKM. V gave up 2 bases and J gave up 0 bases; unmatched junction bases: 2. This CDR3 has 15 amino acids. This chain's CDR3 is CASSLDRGFSYEQYF. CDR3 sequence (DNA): TGTGCCAGCAGTTTAGACAGGGGGTTCTCCTACGAGCAGTACTTC.

CDR3 sequence (DNA): TGTGCCAGCAGCCCCACCATAAGAGGTAGCGGATCGACCCAGTACTTC. This sequence encodes CASSPTIRGSGSTQYF. This rearrangement joins TRBV7-6 to TRBJ2-5, with D possibly TRBD2 on 6 matching bases. Germline-derived CDR1 and CDR2 are SGHVS and FNYEAQ. The CDR3 runs 16 residues. V lost 5 bases to trimming and J lost 7 bases, with 23 bases between them.

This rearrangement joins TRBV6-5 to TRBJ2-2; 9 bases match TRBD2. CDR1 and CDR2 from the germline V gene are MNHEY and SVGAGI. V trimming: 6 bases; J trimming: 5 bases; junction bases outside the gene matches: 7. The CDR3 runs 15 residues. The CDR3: CASRIAGAITGELFF. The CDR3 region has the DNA TGTGCCAGCAGAATAGCGGGAGCTATTACCGGGGAGCTGTTTTTT.

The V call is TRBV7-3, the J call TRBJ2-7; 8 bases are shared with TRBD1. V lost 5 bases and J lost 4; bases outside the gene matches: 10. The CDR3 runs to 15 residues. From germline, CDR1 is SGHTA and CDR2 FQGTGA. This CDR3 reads CASSLHSGGEYEQYF. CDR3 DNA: TGTGCCAGCAGCCTACACTCAGGGGGCGAATACGAGCAGTACTTC.

The CDR3 bases are TGCGCCAGCAGCTTGGGACAGGCCCTGGGAAACACCATATATTTT. Protein product: CASSLGQALGNTIYF. The V and J genes are TRBV5-1 and TRBJ1-3, with TRBD1 as a possible D gene (6 bases). The CDR3 has 15 residues. V shed 0 bases and J shed 4 bases, with 11 bases lying between them. Germline values: CDR1 SGHRS, CDR2 YFSETQ.

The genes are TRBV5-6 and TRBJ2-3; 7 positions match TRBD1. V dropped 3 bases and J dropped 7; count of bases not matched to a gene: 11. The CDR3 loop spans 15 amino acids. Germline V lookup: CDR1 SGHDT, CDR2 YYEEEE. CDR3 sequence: CASSYAGGPGNTQYF. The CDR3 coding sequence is TGTGCCAGCAGCTATGCAGGGGGACCCGGAAATACGCAGTATTTT.

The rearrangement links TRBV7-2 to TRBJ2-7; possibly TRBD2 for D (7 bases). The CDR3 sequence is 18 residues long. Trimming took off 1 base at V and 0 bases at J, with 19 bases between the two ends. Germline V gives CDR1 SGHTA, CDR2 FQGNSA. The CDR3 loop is CASSLGGGAQLSSYEQYF. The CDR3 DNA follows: TGTGCCAGCAGCTTAGGGGGGGGCGCCCAACTAAGCTCCTACGAGCAGTACTTC.

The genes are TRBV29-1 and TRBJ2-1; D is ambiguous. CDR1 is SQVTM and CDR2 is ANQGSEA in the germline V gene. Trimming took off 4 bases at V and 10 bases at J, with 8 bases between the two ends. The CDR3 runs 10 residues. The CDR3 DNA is TGCAGCGTTGGTTCAAGGGAGCAGTTCTTC. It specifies CSVGSREQFF.

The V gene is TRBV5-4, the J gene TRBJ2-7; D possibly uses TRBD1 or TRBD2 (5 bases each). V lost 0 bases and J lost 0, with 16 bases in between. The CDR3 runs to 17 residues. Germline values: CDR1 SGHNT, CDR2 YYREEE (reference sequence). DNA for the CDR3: TGTGCCAGCAGCTTGGCATTGGGCAGGGAGTACTCCTACGAGCAGTACTTC. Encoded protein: CASSLALGREYSYEQYF.

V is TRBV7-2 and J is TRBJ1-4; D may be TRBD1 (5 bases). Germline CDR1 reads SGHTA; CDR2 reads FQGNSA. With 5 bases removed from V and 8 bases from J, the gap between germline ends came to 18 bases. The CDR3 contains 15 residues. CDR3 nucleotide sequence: TGTGCCAGCAGCCCGATACCCGGGGCTCCAGAAAAACTGTTTTTT. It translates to CASSPIPGAPEKLFF.

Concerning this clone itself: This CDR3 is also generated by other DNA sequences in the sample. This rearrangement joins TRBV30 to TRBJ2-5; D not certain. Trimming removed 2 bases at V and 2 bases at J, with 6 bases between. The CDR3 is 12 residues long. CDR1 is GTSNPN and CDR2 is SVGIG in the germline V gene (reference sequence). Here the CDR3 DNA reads TGTGCCTGGAGTTTGGGGCAAGAGACCCAGTACTTC. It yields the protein CAWSLGQETQYF.

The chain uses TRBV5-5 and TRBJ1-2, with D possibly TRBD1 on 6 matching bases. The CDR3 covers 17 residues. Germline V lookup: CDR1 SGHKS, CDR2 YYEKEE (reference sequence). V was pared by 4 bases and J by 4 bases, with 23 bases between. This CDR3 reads CASSQQLFGPGAYGYTF. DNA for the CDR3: TGTGCCAGCAGCCAACAACTTTTTGGACCAGGGGCCTATGGCTACACCTTC.